The clone carrying this T cell receptor beta chain was seen a few times. The data were taken from a study of response to subunit inactivated influenza vaccine. Each CDR3 protein is one row after TCRdb ran MiXCR on the RT-PCR reads. This table holds about 540,000 distinct CDR3 sequences, around 25% found once. With 0 bases removed from V and 0 bases from J, the gap between germline ends came to 6 bases. This CDR3 contains 15 residues. Germline V gene sequence: CDR1 ENHRY, CDR2 SYGVKD. These data were also reused for a study on T cells expressing NK-cell markers. That work adds: With UMIs, 5'RACE template switching was used to make TCR beta cDNA.

The specimen comprised CD4+ T cells sorted from PBMCs, sampled about 13 days after vaccination. This receptor was identified in a man over 45 who received an inactivated influenza vaccine. The chain employs TRBV10-3 and TRBJ2-1, with D possibly TRBD2 on 5 matching bases. The CDR3: CAISESSGSYNEQFF. CDR3 sequence (DNA): TGTGCCATCAGTGAGTCGAGCGGCTCCTACAATGAGCAGTTCTTC.